This T cell receptor (beta chain) was observed in a study of regulatory T cells in long-lasting Graves disease. This clonotype turned up a few times. V lost 1 base to trimming and J lost 7 bases, with 14 bases between them. This CDR3 region has 15 residues. The germline V gene has CDR1 KGHDR and CDR2 SFDVKD. Regarding time point: newly diagnosed GD, antithyroid drugs for less than 3 months. PBMC RNA was the source of the TCR library. The authors built TCR beta libraries using iRepertoire HTBI primers and Arm-PCR of CDR3 regions. MiXCR, run by TCRdb on the multiplex PCR reads, gives a single entry per CDR3 protein. The sample has roughly 500,000 distinct CDR3 sequences, roughly 13% seen once. In addition, the sample was reused for a study of T cells in Graves' hyperthyroidism and ophthalmopathy.

The sample in question was peripheral blood mononuclear cells (PBMCs), obtained at new diagnosis, from a patient treated with antithyroid drugs. This sequence originates from a man aged 30 to 45 with Graves disease. The chain is built from TRBV24-1 and TRBJ2-3; D is tentatively TRBD1 or TRBD2 (5 bases each). The CDR3 protein is CATSDFGRGPNTQYF. Here the CDR3 DNA reads TGTGCCACCAGTGATTTTGGAAGGGGACCTAATACGCAGTATTTT.